This TCR beta chain appears in the sequencing data of a study of T cell responses to AZD1222 COVID-19 vaccine. A remark on this clone: Its antigen remains unknown.

The ends lost 8 bases at V and 6 bases at J; junction bases unmatched: 4. Germline CDR1 ENHRY, CDR2 SYGVKD. The CDR3 has 13 residues. Clones were sequenced by immunoSEQ multiplex PCR, and TCRdb holds only the in-frame ones, with some missing. This sample carries about 150,000 clones, roughly 92% of them seen once, and the ten largest clones take about 3.7%. General observations from the study: Clonal diversity was possibly underestimated, and the donors were mostly white British, with more females. Per reports, nearly half of all spike-specific TCRs target regions that are unmutated in variants.

This rearrangement joins TRBV10-3 to TRBJ1-4, with 9 bases aligning to TRBD1. The sequence was obtained from an adult in good health. The sample consisted of peripheral blood, taken on day 0 of AZD1222 vaccination. This CDR3 is CAIGGQGHEKLFF. The CDR3, as DNA: TGTGCCATCGGGGGACAGGGTCATGAAAAACTGTTTTTT.